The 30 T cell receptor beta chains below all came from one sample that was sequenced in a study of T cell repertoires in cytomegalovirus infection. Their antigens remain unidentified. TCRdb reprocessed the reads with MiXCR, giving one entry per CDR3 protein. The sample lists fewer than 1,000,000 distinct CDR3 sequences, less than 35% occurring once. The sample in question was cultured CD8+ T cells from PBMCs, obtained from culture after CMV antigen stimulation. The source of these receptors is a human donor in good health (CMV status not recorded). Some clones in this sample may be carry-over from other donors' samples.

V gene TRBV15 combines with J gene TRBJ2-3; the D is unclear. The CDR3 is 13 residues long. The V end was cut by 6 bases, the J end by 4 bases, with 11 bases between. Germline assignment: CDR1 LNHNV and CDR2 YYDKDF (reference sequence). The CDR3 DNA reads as TGTGCCACCAGGGCGCTGAGCCCAGATACGCAGTATTTT. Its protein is CATRALSPDTQYF.

The CDR3 DNA sequence: TGTGCCAGCAGTACGACTAGCGGGGGGGCCGTTGAGACCCAGTACTTC. This translates into CASSTTSGGAVETQYF. The genes are TRBV27 and TRBJ2-5; the match to TRBD2 covers 14 bases. The ends lost 5 bases at V and 5 bases at J; junction bases unmatched: 7. The CDR3 runs to 16 residues. CDR1 is MNHEY and CDR2 is SMNVEV in the germline V gene (reference sequence).

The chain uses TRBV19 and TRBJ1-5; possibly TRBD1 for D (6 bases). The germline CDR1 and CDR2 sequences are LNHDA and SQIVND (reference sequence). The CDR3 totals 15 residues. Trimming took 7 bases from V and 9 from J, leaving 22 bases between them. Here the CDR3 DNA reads TGTGCCAGTAACCCCCGAAGGGACACCCTGGGGCCCCAGCATTTT. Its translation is CASNPRRDTLGPQHF.

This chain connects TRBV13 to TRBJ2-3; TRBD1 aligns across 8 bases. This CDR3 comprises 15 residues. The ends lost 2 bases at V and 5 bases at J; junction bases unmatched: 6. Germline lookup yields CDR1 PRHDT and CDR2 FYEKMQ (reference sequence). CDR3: CASSLIGRGLDTQYF. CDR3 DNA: TGTGCCAGCAGCTTAATCGGCAGGGGGCTAGATACGCAGTATTTT.

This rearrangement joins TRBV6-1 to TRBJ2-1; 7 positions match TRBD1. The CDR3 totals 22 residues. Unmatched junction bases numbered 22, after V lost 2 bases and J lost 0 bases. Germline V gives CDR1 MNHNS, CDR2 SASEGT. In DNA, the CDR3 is TGTGCCAGCAGTGAAATCTATAGGGACAGAGCGTTTTTTATGATCTCCTACAATGAGCAGTTCTTC. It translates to CASSEIYRDRAFFMISYNEQFF.

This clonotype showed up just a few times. This CDR3 reads CASSDSDTRHEQYV. CDR3 bases: TGTGCCAGCAGTGACTCGGACACCAGGCACGAGCAGTACGTC. This sequence joins TRBV6-2 or TRBV6-3 and TRBJ2-7; possible D gene TRBD1, 5 bases. The CDR3 totals 14 residues. Germline V lookup: CDR1 MNHEY, CDR2 SVGEGT.

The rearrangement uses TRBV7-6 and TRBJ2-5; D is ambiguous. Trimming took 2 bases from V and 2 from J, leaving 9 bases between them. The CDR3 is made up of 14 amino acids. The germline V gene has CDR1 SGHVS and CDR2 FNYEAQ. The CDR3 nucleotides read TGTGCCAGCAGCTTATGGGCCGTACAAGAGACCCAGTACTTC. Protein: CASSLWAVQETQYF.

The CDR3 nucleotides are TGTGCCAGTAGTATGACGGGACCGATTGAAGCTTTCTTT. Protein: CASSMTGPIEAFF. The V call is TRBV19, the J call TRBJ1-1; D might be TRBD1 (5 bases). The germline V gene has CDR1 LNHDA and CDR2 SQIVND (reference sequence). The CDR3 has 13 residues. V was shortened by 3 bases and J by 7 bases, with 12 bases between the two germline ends.

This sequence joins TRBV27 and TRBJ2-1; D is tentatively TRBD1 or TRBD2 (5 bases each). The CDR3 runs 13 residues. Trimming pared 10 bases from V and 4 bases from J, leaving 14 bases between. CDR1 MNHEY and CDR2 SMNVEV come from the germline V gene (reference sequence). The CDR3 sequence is CATKRGRYNEQFF. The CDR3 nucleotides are TGTGCCACCAAACGGGGCCGGTACAATGAGCAGTTCTTC.

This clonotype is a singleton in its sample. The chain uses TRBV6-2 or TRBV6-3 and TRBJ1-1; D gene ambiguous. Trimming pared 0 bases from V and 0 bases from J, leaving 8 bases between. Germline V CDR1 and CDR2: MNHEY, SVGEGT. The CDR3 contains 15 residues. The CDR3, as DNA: TGTGCCAGCAGTTACTCGAAACAGATGAACACTGAAGCTTTCTTT. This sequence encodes CASSYSKQMNTEAFF.

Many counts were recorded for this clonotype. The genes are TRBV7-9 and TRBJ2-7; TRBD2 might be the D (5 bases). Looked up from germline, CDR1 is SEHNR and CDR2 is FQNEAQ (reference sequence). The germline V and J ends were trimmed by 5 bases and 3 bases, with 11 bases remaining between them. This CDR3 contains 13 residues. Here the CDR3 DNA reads TGTGCCAGCAGCGCCCGGGATTTCTACGAGCAGTACGTC. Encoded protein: CASSARDFYEQYV.

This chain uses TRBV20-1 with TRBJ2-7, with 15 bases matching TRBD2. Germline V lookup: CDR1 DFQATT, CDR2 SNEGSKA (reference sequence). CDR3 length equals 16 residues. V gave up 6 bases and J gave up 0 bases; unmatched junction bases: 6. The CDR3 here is CSARGLAGGSSYEQYF. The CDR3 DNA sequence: TGCAGTGCCAGGGGACTAGCGGGGGGTTCCTCCTACGAGCAGTACTTC.

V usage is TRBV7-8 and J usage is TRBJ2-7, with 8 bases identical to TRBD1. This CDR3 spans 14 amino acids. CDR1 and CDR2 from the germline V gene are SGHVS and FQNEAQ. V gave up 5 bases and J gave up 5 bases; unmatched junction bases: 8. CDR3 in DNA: TGTGCCAGCAGCCTTAACAGGGGGTATCACGAGCAGTACGTC. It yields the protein CASSLNRGYHEQYV.

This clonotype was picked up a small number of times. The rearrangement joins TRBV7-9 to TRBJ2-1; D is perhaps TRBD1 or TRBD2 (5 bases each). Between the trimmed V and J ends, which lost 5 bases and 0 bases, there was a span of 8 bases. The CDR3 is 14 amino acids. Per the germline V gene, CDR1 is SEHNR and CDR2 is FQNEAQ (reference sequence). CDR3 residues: CASSGDPSYNEQFF. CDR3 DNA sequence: TGTGCCAGCAGCGGGGACCCCTCCTACAATGAGCAGTTCTTC.

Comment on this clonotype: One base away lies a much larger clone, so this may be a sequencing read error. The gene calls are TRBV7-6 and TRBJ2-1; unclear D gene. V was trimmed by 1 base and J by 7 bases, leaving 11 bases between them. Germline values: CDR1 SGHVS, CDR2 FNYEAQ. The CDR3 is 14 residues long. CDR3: CASSLGPTGNEQFF. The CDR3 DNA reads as TGTGCCAGCAGCTTAGGGCCCACCGGGAATGAGCAGTTCTTC.

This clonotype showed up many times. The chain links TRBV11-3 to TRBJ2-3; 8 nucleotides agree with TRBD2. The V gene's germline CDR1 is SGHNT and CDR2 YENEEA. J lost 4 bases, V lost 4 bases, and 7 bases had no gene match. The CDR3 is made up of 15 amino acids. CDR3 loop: CASSSHGGVADTQYF. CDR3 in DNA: TGTGCCAGCAGCTCACACGGGGGGGTGGCAGATACGCAGTATTTT.

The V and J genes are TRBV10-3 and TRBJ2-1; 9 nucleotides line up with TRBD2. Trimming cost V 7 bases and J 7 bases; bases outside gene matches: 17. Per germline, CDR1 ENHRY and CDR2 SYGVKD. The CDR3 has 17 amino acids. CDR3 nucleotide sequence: TGTGCCATCACCTCTTCCTCCTTAGGACTAGCGAAAAATGAGCAGTTCTTC. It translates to CAITSSSLGLAKNEQFF.

The CDR3 DNA follows: TGTGCCAGCTCATCCGTAGGAACGAACACTGAAGCTTTCTTT. It translates to CASSSVGTNTEAFF. The chain uses TRBV18 and TRBJ1-1; D remains ambiguous. Trimming removed 5 bases at V and 1 base at J, with 11 bases between. CDR1 is KGHSH, CDR2 LQKENI, per germline. The CDR3 runs to 14 residues.

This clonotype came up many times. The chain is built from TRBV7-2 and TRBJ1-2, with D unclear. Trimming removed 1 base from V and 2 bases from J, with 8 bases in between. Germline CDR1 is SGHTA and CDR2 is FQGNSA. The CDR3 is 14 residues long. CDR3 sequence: CASSLGVGNYGYTF. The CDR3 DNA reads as TGTGCCAGCAGCTTAGGTGTTGGGAACTATGGCTACACCTTC. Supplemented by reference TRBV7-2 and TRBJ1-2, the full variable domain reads GAGVSQSPSNKVTEKGKDVELRCDPISGHTALYWYRQSLGQGLEFLIYFQGNSAPDKSGLPSDRFSAERTGGSVSTLTIQRTQQEDSAVYLCASSLGVGNYGYTFGSGTRLTVV.

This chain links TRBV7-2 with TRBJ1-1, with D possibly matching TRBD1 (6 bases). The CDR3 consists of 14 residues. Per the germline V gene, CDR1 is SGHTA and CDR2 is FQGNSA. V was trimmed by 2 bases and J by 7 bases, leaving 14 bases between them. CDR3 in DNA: TGTGCCAGCAGCTTACGTCGGGGGGGGCATGAAGCTTTCTTT. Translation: CASSLRRGGHEAFF.

The CDR3: CASSLGTGNRDTQYF. DNA for the CDR3: TGTGCCAGCAGCTTAGGGACAGGGAATCGGGATACGCAGTATTTT. V gene TRBV5-6 combines with J gene TRBJ2-3; the match to TRBD1 covers 9 bases. The trim removed 2 bases at V and 6 bases at J, leaving 7 bases unmatched. This CDR3 is 15 amino acids long. Per the germline V gene, CDR1 is SGHDT and CDR2 is YYEEEE. The full variable domain, with the rest looked up from reference TRBV5-6 and TRBJ2-3, is DAGVTQSPTHLIKTRGQQVTLRCSPKSGHDTVSWYQQALGQGPQFIFQYYEEEERQRGNFPDRFSGHQFPNYSSELNVNALLLGDSALYLCASSLGTGNRDTQYFGPGTRLTVL.

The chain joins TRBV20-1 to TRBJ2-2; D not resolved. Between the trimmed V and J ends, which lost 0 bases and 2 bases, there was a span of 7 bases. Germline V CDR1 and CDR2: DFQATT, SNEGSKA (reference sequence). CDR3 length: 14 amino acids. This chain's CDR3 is CSARDRVNTGELFF. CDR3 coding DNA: TGCAGTGCTAGAGATCGGGTTAACACCGGGGAGCTGTTTTTT.

The CDR3 coding sequence is TGTGCCAGCAGCCAAGATCAATGGGAGGGTCGGGCTGAAGCTTTCTTT. This gives the protein CASSQDQWEGRAEAFF. The chain carries TRBV4-2 and TRBJ1-1, with D unclear. Germline loops: CDR1 LGHNA, CDR2 YNFKEQ. The CDR3 runs to 16 residues. V lost 0 bases, J lost 6 bases, and 17 bases lay in between.

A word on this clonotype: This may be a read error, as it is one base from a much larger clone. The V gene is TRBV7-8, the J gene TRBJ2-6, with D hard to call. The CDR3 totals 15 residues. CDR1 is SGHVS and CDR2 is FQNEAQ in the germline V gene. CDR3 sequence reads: CTSSPGGTGANVLTF. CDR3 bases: TGTACCAGCAGCCCGGGCGGAACTGGGGCCAACGTCCTGACTTTC.

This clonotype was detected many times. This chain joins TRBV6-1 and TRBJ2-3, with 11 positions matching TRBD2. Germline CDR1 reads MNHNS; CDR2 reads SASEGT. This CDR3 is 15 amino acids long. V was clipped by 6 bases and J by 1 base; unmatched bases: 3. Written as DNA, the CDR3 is TGTGCCAGCAGGGGGACTAGCGGCCGCACAGATACGCAGTATTTT. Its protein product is CASRGTSGRTDTQYF.

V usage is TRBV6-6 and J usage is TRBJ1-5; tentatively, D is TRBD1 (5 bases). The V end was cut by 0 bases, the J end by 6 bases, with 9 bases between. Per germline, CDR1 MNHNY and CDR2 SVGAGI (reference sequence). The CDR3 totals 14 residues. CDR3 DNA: TGTGCCAGCAGTTACTCGGTTGGGGCTCAGCCCCAGCATTTT. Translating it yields CASSYSVGAQPQHF.

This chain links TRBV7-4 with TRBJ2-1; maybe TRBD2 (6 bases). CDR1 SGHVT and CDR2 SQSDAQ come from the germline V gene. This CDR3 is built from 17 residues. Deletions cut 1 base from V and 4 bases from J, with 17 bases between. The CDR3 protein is CASSLGVRENRYNEQFF. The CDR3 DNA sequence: TGTGCCAGCAGCTTAGGCGTTCGGGAGAACCGATACAATGAGCAGTTCTTC.

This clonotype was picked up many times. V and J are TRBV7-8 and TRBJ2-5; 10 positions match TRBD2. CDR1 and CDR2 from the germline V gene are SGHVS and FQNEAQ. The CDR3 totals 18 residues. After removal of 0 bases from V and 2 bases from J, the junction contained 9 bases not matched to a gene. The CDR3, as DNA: TGTGCCAGCAGCTTAGCTCCAGCGGGGGGGCCGGATCAAGAGACCCAGTACTTC. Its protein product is CASSLAPAGGPDQETQYF.

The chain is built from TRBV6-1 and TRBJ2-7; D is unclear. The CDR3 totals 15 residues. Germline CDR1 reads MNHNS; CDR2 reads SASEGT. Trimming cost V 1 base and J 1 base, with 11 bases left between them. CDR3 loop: CASSEGIGLSYEQYF. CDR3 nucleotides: TGTGCCAGCAGTGAAGGAATAGGGCTTTCCTACGAGCAGTACTTC.

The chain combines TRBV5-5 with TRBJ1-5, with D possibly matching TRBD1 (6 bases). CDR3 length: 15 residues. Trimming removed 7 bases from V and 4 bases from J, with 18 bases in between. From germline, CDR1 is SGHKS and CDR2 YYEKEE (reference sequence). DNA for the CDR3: TGTGCCAGCGGCTGGGGGCCGGAATCAAATCAGCCCCAGCATTTT. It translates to CASGWGPESNQPQHF.